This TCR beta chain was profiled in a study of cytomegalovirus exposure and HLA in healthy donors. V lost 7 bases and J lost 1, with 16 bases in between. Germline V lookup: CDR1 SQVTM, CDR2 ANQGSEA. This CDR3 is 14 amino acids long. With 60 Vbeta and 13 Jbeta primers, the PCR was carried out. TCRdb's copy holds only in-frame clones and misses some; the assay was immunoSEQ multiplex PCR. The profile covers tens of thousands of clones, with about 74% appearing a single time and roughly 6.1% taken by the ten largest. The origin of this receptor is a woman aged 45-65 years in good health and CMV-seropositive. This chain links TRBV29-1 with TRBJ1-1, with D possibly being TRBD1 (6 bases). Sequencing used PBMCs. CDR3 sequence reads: CSAEDGQKNTEAFF. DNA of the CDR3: TGCAGCGCCGAAGATGGACAGAAGAACACTGAAGCTTTCTTT.